This record looks at one TCR beta chain sequence and its context. Its antigen remains unidentified. This entry is derived from a study of STAT3 mutations in large granular lymphocyte leukemia. For the study at large: Immunosuppressive therapy was given to more than half of T-LGLL patients. The study's findings and limits: In T-cell large granular lymphocyte leukemia, about half of patients showed multiple immunodominant subclonotypes. TCR clonotype switching after therapy occurred in about 30% of the 18 patients.

Trimming left V 4 bases short and J 1 base short, with 10 bases between. Per the germline V gene, CDR1 is MGHDK and CDR2 is SYGVNS. The CDR3 has 14 residues. The method was immunoSEQ multiplex PCR; TCRdb's version includes in-frame clones alone and lacks a portion of them. Here the sample spans 37,000 or so clones, roughly 88% being singletons. The source is a human donor with T large granular lymphocyte leukemia. Some clones in this sample may be carry-over from other donors' samples. The rearrangement uses TRBV25-1 and TRBJ1-1; D remains unclear. Sequenced material: PBMCs. This chain's CDR3 is CASSGRLANTEAFF. CDR3 coding DNA: TGTGCCAGCAGTGGCCGGTTGGCGAACACTGAAGCTTTCTTT.